The rows below give T cell receptor beta chains drawn from one sample of a study of Graves' ophthalmopathy and Graves' hyperthyroidism. TCRdb re-derived calls from the multiplex PCR reads in MiXCR, one entry per CDR3 protein. This sample has about 640,000 distinct CDR3 sequences; 35% to 45% occur once, and the top ten carry 3.3%. The material sequenced was peripheral blood. The receptor set was obtained from an adult man with Graves' ophthalmopathy. CDR3s include the opening cysteine and the closing phenylalanine or tryptophan. The D gene is left open where the match is weak. A row's size may be missing; if present it is once, few, many or a size class.

>TRBJ2-6|.|.|TRBV25-1
CASTQQGANVLTF
TGTGCCAGCACTCAACAGGGGGCCAACGTCCTGACTTTC
>TRBJ1-2|.|.|TRBV30
CASANYGYTF
TGTGCCAGTGCTAACTATGGCTACACCTTC
>TRBJ2-5|once|.|TRBV20-1
CSASGWGRQETQYF
TGCAGTGCTAGTGGATGGGGACGTCAAGAGACCCAGTACTTC
>TRBJ1-6|.|.|TRBV2
CASGRGAENSPLHF
TGTGCCAGCGGGAGGGGGGCTGAAAATTCACCCCTCCACTTT
>TRBJ2-5|many|.|TRBV19
CASSIARREETQYF
TGTGCCAGTAGTATAGCGCGGCGGGAAGAGACCCAGTACTTC
>TRBJ1-2|.|.|TRBV15
CATSRPIPDRTGYTF
TGTGCCACCAGCAGACCAATACCTGACAGGACCGGCTACACCTTC
>TRBJ2-5|.|.|TRBV24-1
CATSDRSGETQYF
TGTGCCACCAGTGATAGGAGTGGGGAGACCCAGTACTTC
>TRBJ1-2|once|TRBD1|TRBV20-1
CSNTGGYLTTTYGYTF
TGCAGTAACACAGGGGGCTACCTGACCACGACCTATGGCTACACCTTC
>TRBJ2-7|many|TRBD2|TRBV24-1
CATSDPQGLAGEQYF
TGTGCCACCAGTGATCCGCAGGGACTAGCAGGCGAGCAGTACTTC
>TRBJ1-4|many|TRBD1|TRBV10-2
CASCQDRLETNEKLFF
TGCGCCAGCTGCCAGGACAGGTTGGAAACTAATGAAAAACTGTTTTTT
>TRBJ1-5|many|.|TRBV24-1
CATSDLQGGQPQHF
TGTGCCACCAGTGATTTGCAAGGAGGTCAGCCCCAGCATTTT
>TRBJ1-2|many|.|TRBV9
CASSVGGGYGYTF
TGTGCCAGCAGCGTAGGTGGAGGCTATGGCTACACCTTC
>TRBJ1-2|many|TRBD1|TRBV20-1
CSAQQGINYGYTF
TGCAGTGCCCAACAGGGGATTAACTATGGCTACACCTTC
>TRBJ1-6|many|.|TRBV19
CASSGDNYSPLHF
TGTGCCAGTAGCGGGGACAACTATTCACCCCTCCACTTT
>TRBJ1-1|many|.|TRBV12-3/TRBV12-4
CASSLVGWTEAFF
TGTGCCAGCAGTTTAGTAGGGTGGACTGAAGCTTTCTTT
>TRBJ2-7|many|.|TRBV10-3
CAISEPEARSYEQYF
TGTGCCATCAGTGAGCCGGAAGCGAGGTCCTACGAGCAGTACTTC
>TRBJ2-5|many|.|TRBV20-1
CSADGATQETQYF
TGCAGTGCTGATGGGGCGACGCAAGAGACCCAGTACTTC
>TRBJ2-5|many|.|TRBV6-2/TRBV6-3
CASSILGHETQYF
TGTGCCAGCAGTATACTGGGGCACGAGACCCAGTACTTC
>TRBJ2-5|.|TRBD1|TRBV7-9
CASSSDRALPWGTQYF
TGTGCCAGCAGCTCGGACAGGGCTCTACCCTGGGGGACCCAGTACTTC
>TRBJ1-4|.|.|TRBV3-1
CASSQDSRSEKLFF
TGTGCCAGCAGCCAAGATTCTCGGAGTGAAAAACTGTTTTTT
>TRBJ2-5|.|.|TRBV29-1
CSSKGGQETQYF
TGCAGCTCCAAGGGGGGCCAAGAGACCCAGTACTTC
>TRBJ1-2|.|.|TRBV12-3/TRBV12-4
CAIVWGVGYTF
TGTGCCATCGTTTGGGGGGTCGGCTACACCTTC
>TRBJ1-5|many|.|TRBV7-9
CASRPEAGQPQHF
TGTGCCAGCAGACCCGAGGCTGGTCAGCCCCAGCATTTT
>TRBJ1-1|.|.|TRBV24-1
CATSDWGGYTEAFF
TGTGCCACCAGTGATTGGGGCGGCTACACTGAAGCTTTCTTT
>TRBJ1-3|.|.|TRBV12-3/TRBV12-4
CASTGTAGDTIYF
TGTGCCAGCACCGGGACTGCTGGGGACACCATATATTTT
>TRBJ1-3|.|.|TRBV4-2
CASSQDIGNTIYF
TGTGCCAGCAGCCAAGACATAGGAAACACCATATATTTT
>TRBJ2-5|.|.|TRBV20-1
CSARDPPRRVGETQYF
TGCAGTGCTAGAGACCCCCCGCGTAGAGTGGGGGAGACCCAATACTTC
>TRBJ2-5|.|.|TRBV6-1
CASSEPGFGRGGTQYF
TGTGCCAGCAGTGAACCGGGGTTCGGCAGGGGAGGGACCCAGTACTTC
>TRBJ1-1|many|.|TRBV10-3
CAISGGTKAFF
TGTGCCATCAGTGGCGGGACAAAAGCTTTCTTT
>TRBJ1-5|.|.|TRBV20-1
CSARDFAGDNQPQHF
TGCAGTGCTAGAGATTTTGCAGGGGACAATCAGCCCCAGCATTTT
>TRBJ2-7|.|.|TRBV7-2
CASSQEGGPDYEQYF
TGTGCCAGCAGCCAAGAAGGGGGTCCGGACTACGAGCAGTACTTC
>TRBJ1-1|few|TRBD1|TRBV11-1
CASSLEGTGGRGTEAFF
TGTGCCAGCAGCTTAGAGGGGACAGGGGGTCGTGGCACTGAAGCTTTCTTT
>TRBJ1-1|.|.|TRBV20-1
CSARQKNTEAFF
TGCAGTGCTAGACAGAAGAACACTGAAGCTTTCTTT
>TRBJ2-7|.|TRBD2|TRBV20-1
CSAGETASGSYEQYF
TGCAGTGCTGGAGAGACGGCTAGCGGGAGCTACGAGCAGTACTTC
>TRBJ1-2|.|.|TRBV7-9
CASSSTSRVAGYTF
TGTGCCAGCAGCTCAACTAGCAGGGTGGCTGGCTACACCTTC
>TRBJ2-7|few|TRBD1|TRBV7-2
CASSQSRDRGIYEQYF
TGTGCCAGCAGCCAGTCCCGGGACAGGGGGATCTACGAGCAGTACTTC
>TRBJ1-3|.|TRBD1|TRBV5-1
CASSPTGQAGNTIYF
TGCGCCAGCAGCCCGACAGGGCAGGCTGGAAACACCATATATTTT
>TRBJ1-1|.|.|TRBV7-2
CASSFPGTTNTEAFF
TGTGCCAGCAGCTTCCCAGGGACAACGAACACTGAAGCTTTCTTT